Presented here are 27 T cell receptor beta chains from one specimen sequenced in a study of siplizumab effects on memory and regulatory T cells. Generated by immunoSEQ multiplex PCR, the TCRdb table keeps only in-frame clones and is missing some. The sample includes roughly 92,000 clones, just under 95% of them seen just once. Input material: non-Treg CD4+ T cells sorted from blood. The source is a human donor in good health.

V is TRBV4-1 and J is TRBJ2-3; perhaps TRBD1 as D (6 bases). CDR3 length: 13 amino acids. V was clipped by 4 bases and J by 3 bases, with 8 bases between them. Per germline, CDR1 MGHRA and CDR2 YSYEKL. CDR3 sequence reads: CASSRTGTDTQYF. The CDR3 nucleotides are TGCGCCAGCAGCCGAACAGGGACAGATACGCAGTATTTT.

The chain employs TRBV5-4 and TRBJ2-3, with D perhaps TRBD2 (6 bases). Germline-derived CDR1 and CDR2 are SGHNT and YYREEE (reference sequence). CDR3 length: 15 residues. Trimming pared 0 bases from V and 2 bases from J, leaving 10 bases between. In DNA, the CDR3 is TGTGCCAGCAGCTTGGTGACGGGAGCCACAGATACGCAGTATTTT. This translates into CASSLVTGATDTQYF.

The V and J genes are TRBV28 and TRBJ2-1, with D unresolved. This CDR3 is built from 14 residues. Deletions cut 7 bases from V and 9 bases from J, with 19 bases between. From germline, CDR1 is MDHEN and CDR2 SYDVKM. This chain's CDR3 is CASNLTPGFGEQFF. The CDR3 DNA follows: TGTGCCAGCAATCTTACCCCCGGGTTTGGTGAGCAGTTCTTC.

This chain uses TRBV7-9 with TRBJ1-1; the D is unclear. V was cut by 5 bases and J by 1 base, with 14 bases left in between. The CDR3 is 15 amino acids. CDR1 is SEHNR and CDR2 is FQNEAQ in the germline V gene (reference sequence). The CDR3 sequence is CASSAAGTKNTEAFF. For the CDR3, the DNA is TGTGCCAGCAGCGCAGCGGGAACCAAGAACACTGAAGCTTTCTTT. Combining the CDR3 with reference TRBV7-9 and TRBJ1-1 gives the whole variable domain DTGVSQNPRHKITKRGQNVTFRCDPISEHNRLYWYRQTLGQGPEFLTYFQNEAQLEKSRLLSDRFSAERPKGSFSTLEIQRTEQGDSAMYLCASSAAGTKNTEAFFGQGTRLTVV.

V is TRBV6-5 and J is TRBJ1-1; D gene unclear. V gave up 6 bases and J gave up 5 bases, with 16 bases separating them. Germline CDR1 MNHEY, CDR2 SVGAGI. The CDR3 runs 14 residues. The CDR3: CASRIPGGKTEAFF. CDR3 nucleotides: TGTGCCAGCAGGATCCCCGGCGGGAAGACTGAAGCTTTCTTT.

The chain carries TRBV28 and TRBJ1-2; D call uncertain. Germline assignment: CDR1 MDHEN and CDR2 SYDVKM. The CDR3 is 14 amino acids. Deletions cut 2 bases from V and 9 bases from J, with 16 bases between. The CDR3 DNA reads TGTGCCAGCAGTTTAGAAGCATCTTTCCGAAGCTACACCTTC. Translating it yields CASSLEASFRSYTF.

This chain joins TRBV29-1 and TRBJ1-1, with TRBD1 identical over 7 bases. The CDR3 length is 11 residues. V gave up 4 bases and J gave up 8 bases; unmatched junction bases: 4. In germline, CDR1 is SQVTM, CDR2 ANQGSEA. The CDR3 DNA is TGCAGCGTTGCCAGGGGGACCGAAGCTTTCTTT. Translating gives CSVARGTEAFF.

The V and J genes are TRBV7-6 and TRBJ2-3; TRBD2 might be the D (6 bases). Germline CDR1 and CDR2: SGHVS and FNYEAQ. V dropped 0 bases and J dropped 1 base, with 11 bases sitting between them. This CDR3 is built from 16 residues. The CDR3 nucleotides read TGTGCCAGCAGCTTAGCTACCTTAGCGGGCACAGATACGCAGTATTTT. Its translation: CASSLATLAGTDTQYF.

This chain connects TRBV28 to TRBJ1-2; a weak D match, TRBD1 (5 bases). Germline CDR1 and CDR2: MDHEN and SYDVKM. CDR3 length: 14 residues. V shed 7 bases and J shed 8 bases, with 20 bases lying between them. CDR3 coding DNA: TGTGCCAGCAAGCGATCCGGGGCGGCCGGGGGCTACACCTTC. It yields the protein CASKRSGAAGGYTF.

This CDR3 is CASSFVANSGNTIYF. The DNA for the CDR3 is TGTGCCAGCAGTTTTGTTGCGAACTCTGGAAACACCATATATTTT. V gene TRBV28 combines with J gene TRBJ1-3; D unresolved. With 3 bases removed from V and 0 bases from J, the gap between germline ends came to 9 bases. Germline V lookup: CDR1 MDHEN, CDR2 SYDVKM. CDR3 length: 15 amino acids.

The rearrangement joins TRBV14 to TRBJ1-2; 7 positions agree with TRBD1. V trimming: 1 base; J trimming: 4 bases; junction bases outside the gene matches: 6. CDR3 size: 15 residues. Germline loops: CDR1 SGHDN, CDR2 FVKESK. The CDR3 sequence: CASSQAGTEGYGYTF. CDR3 nucleotides: TGTGCCAGCAGCCAAGCCGGGACAGAAGGCTATGGCTACACCTTC.

The rearrangement uses TRBV5-1 and TRBJ2-2; no clear D gene. V lost 7 bases and J 6 bases, leaving 16 bases between the germline ends. This CDR3 has 14 residues. CDR1 and CDR2 from the germline V gene are SGHRS and YFSETQ. This CDR3 is CASSPRLVAGELFF. DNA of the CDR3: TGCGCCAGCTCCCCCCGCCTCGTGGCCGGGGAGCTGTTTTTT.

The rearrangement uses TRBV4-2 and TRBJ2-3; TRBD1 is a possible D gene (6 bases). Germline CDR1 reads LGHNA; CDR2 reads YNFKEQ. The CDR3 runs 16 residues. The ends were cut back, 3 bases at V and 3 bases at J, with 16 bases in the middle. This CDR3 is CASSHTGTKETDTQYF. The CDR3 bases are TGTGCCAGCAGCCATACCGGGACAAAAGAAACAGATACGCAGTATTTT.

CDR3 amino acids: CASSLFLTGGGELFF. Here the CDR3 DNA reads TGTGCCAGCAGCTTATTTCTTACAGGAGGCGGGGAGCTGTTTTTT. The chain has TRBV11-2 and TRBJ2-2, with D possibly being TRBD1 or TRBD2 (5 bases each). The CDR3 sequence is 15 residues long. Germline values: CDR1 SGHAT, CDR2 FQNNGV. V lost 2 bases and J lost 7, with 14 bases in between.

The chain uses TRBV6-6 and TRBJ2-3; D is undetermined. The CDR3 has 12 residues. Germline-derived CDR1 and CDR2 are MNHNY and SVGAGI (reference sequence). V gave up 0 bases and J gave up 7 bases, with 5 bases separating them. This chain's CDR3 is CASSYSTNTQYF. CDR3 bases: TGTGCCAGCAGTTACTCGACCAATACGCAGTATTTT.

This clone was seen only a few times. V usage is TRBV5-6 and J usage is TRBJ2-3, with D possibly called TRBD1 or TRBD2 (5 bases each). CDR1 SGHDT and CDR2 YYEEEE come from the germline V gene. Trimming removed 4 bases from V and 1 base from J, with 13 bases in between. The CDR3 has 15 amino acids. The CDR3 DNA reads as TGTGCCAGCAGCACCCCGGGACCCGGCACAGATACGCAGTATTTT. Its protein is CASSTPGPGTDTQYF.

The genes are TRBV18 and TRBJ2-1; D unclear. CDR3 length: 12 amino acids. The V gene lost 1 base and the J gene lost 7 bases, with 5 bases spanning the gap. Per the germline V gene, CDR1 is KGHSH and CDR2 is LQKENI. This CDR3 reads CASSPQGNEQFF. CDR3 nucleotides: TGTGCCAGCTCACCACAGGGAAATGAGCAGTTCTTC.

This chain uses TRBV27 with TRBJ1-5, with D unclear. The CDR3 is made up of 12 amino acids. Germline V gene lookup returns CDR1 MNHEY and CDR2 SMNVEV (reference sequence). With 8 bases removed from V and 4 bases from J, the gap between germline ends came to 9 bases. The CDR3 nucleotides are TGTGCCAGCGGTCGCGGGAATCAGCCCCAGCATTTT. It codes for CASGRGNQPQHF.

The chain uses TRBV6-1 and TRBJ1-4, with D unresolved. Germline CDR1 reads MNHNS; CDR2 reads SASEGT. Trimming pared 8 bases from V and 1 base from J, leaving 11 bases between. There are 14 residues in the CDR3. The CDR3 reads CASREGGTNEKLFF. The CDR3 DNA reads TGTGCCAGCCGGGAAGGAGGAACTAATGAAAAACTGTTTTTT.

The V and J genes are TRBV19 and TRBJ1-4; TRBD1 matches at 7 bases. The CDR3 is 17 residues long. After removal of 3 bases from V and 6 bases from J, the junction contained 13 bases not matched to a gene. CDR1 is LNHDA, CDR2 SQIVND, per germline (reference sequence). CDR3 in amino acids: CASSIRTNRGYDEKLFF. The CDR3 bases are TGTGCCAGTAGTATTCGGACTAACAGGGGATACGATGAAAAACTGTTTTTT.

The chain joins TRBV6-5 to TRBJ1-1; no firm D call. Germline CDR1 is MNHEY and CDR2 is SVGAGI. V was shortened by 7 bases and J by 5 bases, with 14 bases between the two germline ends. The CDR3 consists of 13 residues. The CDR3 bases are TGTGCCAGCAAAGATCGGGGTACGACTGAAGCTTTCTTT. This codes for CASKDRGTTEAFF.

V is TRBV7-2 and J is TRBJ2-7, with 7 bases lining up with TRBD1. After removal of 4 bases from V and 2 bases from J, the junction contained 2 bases not matched to a gene. The CDR3 spans 13 residues. Germline V gives CDR1 SGHTA, CDR2 FQGNSA. The CDR3 DNA reads TGTGCCAGCAGCTCGGGACAGACCTACGAGCAGTACTTC. Translating gives CASSSGQTYEQYF.

The chain is built from TRBV18 and TRBJ2-3; 7 bases are shared with TRBD2. Germline V gene sequence: CDR1 KGHSH, CDR2 LQKENI. The J segment lost 4 bases and the V segment lost 0 bases, leaving 25 bases of the junction unmatched. The CDR3 has 22 residues. Here the CDR3 reads CASSPPIKDRDYNNISSDTQYF. CDR3 coding DNA: TGTGCCAGCTCACCACCGATTAAAGACCGGGACTACAATAATATTTCCTCAGATACGCAGTATTTT.

This clone was seen a single time. The chain couples TRBV5-1 to TRBJ1-2; 8 bases are shared with TRBD1. Trimming took 0 bases from V and 7 from J; bases not matched to a gene: 5. CDR1 is SGHRS and CDR2 is YFSETQ in the germline V gene. The CDR3 has 14 amino acids. The CDR3 coding sequence is TGCGCCAGCAGCTTGGGGACAGGGCCGTTTGGCTACACCTTC. It specifies CASSLGTGPFGYTF.

The chain recombines TRBV19 with TRBJ2-1, with D unclear. V lost 2 bases to trimming and J lost 8 bases, with 16 bases between them. This CDR3 contains 15 residues. CDR1 and CDR2 (germline): LNHDA, SQIVND (reference sequence). The CDR3 region has the DNA TGTGCCAGTAGTATAAGTAGTCCGGGTGGGGATGAGCAGTTCTTC. This gives the protein CASSISSPGGDEQFF.

The J gene is TRBJ2-5, the V gene TRBV18; possible D gene TRBD1, 6 bases. V lost 0 bases to trimming and J lost 7 bases, with 12 bases between them. Germline assignment: CDR1 KGHSH and CDR2 LQKENI. This CDR3 has 14 residues. CDR3 nucleotide sequence: TGTGCCAGCTCACCACCTGAGGGCAGGGGGACCCAGTACTTC. This gives the protein CASSPPEGRGTQYF.

CDR3 DNA sequence: TGTGCCAGCTCACCACCGGTTCAAGAGACCCAGTACTTC. Translation gives CASSPPVQETQYF. The chain employs TRBV18 and TRBJ2-5; the D is unclear. V was pared by 0 bases and J by 2 bases, with 4 bases between. Germline lookup yields CDR1 KGHSH and CDR2 LQKENI. The CDR3 is 13 residues long.